This T cell receptor beta chain emerged from a study of T-cell reconstitution after alpha-beta-depleted transplantation in children. It was with unique molecular identifiers that the TCRbeta library was prepared. TCRdb called the PCR reads again in MiXCR, with one record for every CDR3 protein. The sample consists of about a million distinct CDR3 sequences, less than 30% of them appearing once. The specimen comprised PBMCs, mostly from graft donor cells, sampled 360 days after TCRalphabeta/CD19-depleted stem cell transplant. This TCR was recovered from a boy younger than two who had a stem cell transplant for SCID, so the T cells may come from the graft donor.

The CDR3 DNA sequence: TGCGCCAGCAGCCACTATGGGGGGAACACCGGGGAGCTGTTTTTT. Amino acid sequence: CASSHYGGNTGELFF. This chain links TRBV4-1 with TRBJ2-2, with D perhaps being TRBD1 or TRBD2 (5 bases each). CDR1 and CDR2 (germline): MGHRA, YSYEKL. The CDR3 length is 15 residues. V gave up 3 bases and J gave up 1 base, with 9 bases separating them.